Described below is a single T cell receptor beta chain sequence and its context. This clonotype was recorded a few times. It has no known antigen specificity. The record has no base qualities; no much larger clone is one base away. The data derive from a study of identical twins (dated by TCRdb to the mid-2010s). Study-level background: To test whether fetal clonotypes persist, this study deep-sequenced TCR alpha and beta repertoires from monozygotic twins, from unrelated adults of various ages, and from cord blood. To rule out contamination, the twin experiments were replicated at different times with different library preparation protocols. The paper as a whole reports these results and caveats: Zero-insertion analyses could be partly confounded by invariant T cells such as MAIT and iNKT, though diverse VJ usage argued against such confounding for most clonotypes. Compared with coincidental sharing between unrelated individuals, out-of-frame TCR alpha sequences shared between twins showed an excess of sequences with low generation probability. Conclusions relied on cross-sectional statistical analysis, since the same donors could not be followed over many years. Out-of-frame TCR alpha sharing in monozygotic twins was systematically underestimated by recombination models, whereas sharing between unrelated individuals was in agreement with the recombination models. A weaker excess of twin sharing was found in beta out-of-frame sequences because the signal-to-noise ratio was lowered by fewer shared sequences. Abundant cord blood beta clonotypes had fewer insertions, young adult naive repertoires showed a similar but weaker trend, and memory repertoires showed no such trend.

The method was 5' RACE. Sequencing was carried out with an Illumina HiSeq 2000. Template switching introduced a universal primer binding site; the final cDNA contained a unique molecular identifier, enabling accurate counting of TCR cDNA molecules. First-strand cDNA for TCR alpha and beta chains was synthesized from specific primers in the conserved constant-segment region. To control for contamination, every cDNA library was double barcoded, receiving both a SMART-Mk sample barcode and Illumina barcodes. TruSeq adapter sequences along with Illumina sample barcodes were introduced in two successive PCR steps. TCR alpha and beta cDNA libraries were sequenced on the Illumina HiSeq platform with custom primers. In the authors' own workflow: MiGEC processed the raw reads to extract unique molecular identifiers, while MiXCR was used to determine the CDR3 positions. Recombination models were inferred per individual with the repgenHMM and IGoR tools using an EM algorithm. Shared clonotype analysis was performed with the tcR package in R, normalizing sharing by the product of cloneset sizes. To study raw recombination free of thymic and clonal selection effects, out-of-frame nonproductive sequences were analyzed. The public sequencing data were trimmed at Q25 with fastp and processed into clonotypes with MiXCR by TCRdb, which kept only in-frame beta chains. Each entry is one CDR3 protein sequence, shown with its most common DNA and genes. The V and J calls shown here were made by TCRdb, not taken from the authors' results. The sample profile shows 1.5 million to 2 million distinct CDR3 sequences; around 29% of them were found once. Approximately 0.25% of the sample comes from the top ten.

Including the terminal cysteine and phenylalanine, the CDR3 comprises 15 residues. Just CDR3 DNA is preserved here, 45 bases in frame from base 1. For this chain, trimming is 5 bases at the V end and 2 bases at the J end, and the number of junction bases without a gene match is 5. Via the germline V gene (reference sequence), CDR1 is SEHNR and CDR2 FQNEAQ. Only healthy Caucasian donors were included. This TCR was sampled from a newborn girl in good health. Sequencing input: cord blood. The chain uses TRBV7-9 and TRBJ1-4, and TRBD1 matches 7 of the central bases. At the DNA level, the sequence is TGTGCCAGCAGCGCCGACAGGGTCACTAATGAAAAACTGTTTTTT. It translates as CASSADRVTNEKLFF. The CDR3, completed at both ends by the reference TRBV7-9 and TRBJ1-4 genes, gives the full variable domain DTGVSQNPRHKITKRGQNVTFRCDPISEHNRLYWYRQTLGQGPEFLTYFQNEAQLEKSRLLSDRFSAERPKGSFSTLEIQRTEQGDSAMYLCASSADRVTNEKLFFGSGTQLSVL.